This T cell receptor (beta chain) was documented in a study of OX40 agonist ivuxolimab in advanced cancers. Study-level findings and limits: In general, CD8+ T cells held more expanded clones than CD4+ did, on average. Some patients who did not respond also had low normalized T-cell clonal expansion.

Assay: immunoSEQ multiplex PCR; the TCRdb copy retains only in-frame clones and omits some. The repertoire holds about 61,000 clones, with roughly 90% as singletons. There are 13 residues in the CDR3. V lost 2 bases and J 4 bases, leaving 8 bases between the germline ends. The germline V gene encodes CDR1 SGHTA and CDR2 FQGNSA. With regard to this clone: Antigen unknown.

The TCR sequence derives from an adult with an advanced solid tumor such as melanoma, head and neck, liver or kidney cancer. The chain employs TRBV7-2 and TRBJ1-1; TRBD1 might be the D (6 bases). The sample consisted of CD4+ or CD8+ T cells sorted from blood, taken in a trial of the OX40 agonist ivuxolimab. The CDR3 sequence: CASSLYRATEAFF. Here the CDR3 DNA reads TGTGCCAGCAGCTTATACAGGGCCACTGAAGCTTTCTTT.